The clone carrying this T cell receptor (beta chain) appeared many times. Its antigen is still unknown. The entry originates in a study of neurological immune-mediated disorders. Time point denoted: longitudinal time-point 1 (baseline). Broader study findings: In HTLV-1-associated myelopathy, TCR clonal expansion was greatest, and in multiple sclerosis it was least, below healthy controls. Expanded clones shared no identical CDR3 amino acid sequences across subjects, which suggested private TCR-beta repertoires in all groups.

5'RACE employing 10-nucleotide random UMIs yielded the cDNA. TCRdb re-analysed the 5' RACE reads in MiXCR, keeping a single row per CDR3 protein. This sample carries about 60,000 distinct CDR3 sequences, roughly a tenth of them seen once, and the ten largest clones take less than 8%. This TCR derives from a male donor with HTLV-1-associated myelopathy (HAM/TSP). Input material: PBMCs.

In nucleotides, the CDR3 is TGTGCCGTGGTAGGAGATTTTAATGAGCAGTTCTTC. Translation gives CAVVGDFNEQFF. The chain joins TRBV24-1 to TRBJ2-1; no firm D call. Germline V gene lookup returns CDR1 KGHDR and CDR2 SFDVKD. V dropped 12 bases and J dropped 7 bases, with 15 bases sitting between them. CDR3 size: 12 residues.